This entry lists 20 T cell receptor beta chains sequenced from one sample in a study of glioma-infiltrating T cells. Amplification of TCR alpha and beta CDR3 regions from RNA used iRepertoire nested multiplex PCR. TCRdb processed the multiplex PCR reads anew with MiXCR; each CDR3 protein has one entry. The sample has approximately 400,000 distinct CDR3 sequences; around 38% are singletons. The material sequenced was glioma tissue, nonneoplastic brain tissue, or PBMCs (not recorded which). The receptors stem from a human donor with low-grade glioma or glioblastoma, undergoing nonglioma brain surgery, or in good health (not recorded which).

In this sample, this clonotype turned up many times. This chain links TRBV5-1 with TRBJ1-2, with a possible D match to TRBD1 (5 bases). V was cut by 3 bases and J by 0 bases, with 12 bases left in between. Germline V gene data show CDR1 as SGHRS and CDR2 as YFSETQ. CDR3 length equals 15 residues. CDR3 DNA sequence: TGCGCCAGCAGCTCCGGGGGGTCGGCTAACTATGGCTACACCTTC. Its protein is CASSSGGSANYGYTF. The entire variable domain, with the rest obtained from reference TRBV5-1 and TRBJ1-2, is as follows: KAGVTQTPRYLIKTRGQQVTLSCSPISGHRSVSWYQQTPGQGLQFLFEYFSETQRNKGNFPGRFSGRQFSNSRSEMNVSTLELGDSALYLCASSSGGSANYGYTFGSGTRLTVV.

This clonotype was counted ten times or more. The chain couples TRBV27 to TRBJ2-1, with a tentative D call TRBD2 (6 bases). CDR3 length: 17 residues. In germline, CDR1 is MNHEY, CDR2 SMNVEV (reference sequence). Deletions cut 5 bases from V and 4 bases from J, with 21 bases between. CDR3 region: CASSPIVSSATYNEQFF. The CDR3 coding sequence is TGTGCCAGCAGTCCAATAGTATCTAGCGCCACATACAATGAGCAGTTCTTC.

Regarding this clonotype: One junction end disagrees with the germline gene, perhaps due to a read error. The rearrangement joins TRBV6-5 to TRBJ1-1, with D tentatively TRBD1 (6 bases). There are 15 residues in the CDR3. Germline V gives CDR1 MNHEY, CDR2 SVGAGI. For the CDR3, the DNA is TGTGCCATCACTTCAGGGGACTACATGAACACTGAAGCTTCCTTT. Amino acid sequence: CAITSGDYMNTEASF.

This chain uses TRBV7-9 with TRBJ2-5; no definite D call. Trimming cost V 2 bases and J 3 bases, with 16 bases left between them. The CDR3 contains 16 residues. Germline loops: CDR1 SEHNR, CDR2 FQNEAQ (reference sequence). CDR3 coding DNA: TGTGCCAGCAGCTTAATCGCAGTGAAGCCCAAAGAGACCCAGTACTTC. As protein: CASSLIAVKPKETQYF.

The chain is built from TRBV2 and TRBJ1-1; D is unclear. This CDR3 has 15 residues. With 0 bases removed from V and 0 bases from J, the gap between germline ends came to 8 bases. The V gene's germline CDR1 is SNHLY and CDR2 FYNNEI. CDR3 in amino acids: CASSEAERMNTEAFF. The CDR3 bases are TGTGCCAGCAGTGAAGCGGAACGGATGAACACTGAAGCTTTCTTT.

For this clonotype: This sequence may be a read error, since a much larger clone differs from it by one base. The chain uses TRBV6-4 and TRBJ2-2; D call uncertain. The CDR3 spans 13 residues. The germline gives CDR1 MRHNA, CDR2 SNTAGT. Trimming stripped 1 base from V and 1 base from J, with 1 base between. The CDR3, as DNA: TGTGCCAGCAGTGACTGGAACACCGGGGAGCTGTTTTTT. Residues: CASSDWNTGELFF.

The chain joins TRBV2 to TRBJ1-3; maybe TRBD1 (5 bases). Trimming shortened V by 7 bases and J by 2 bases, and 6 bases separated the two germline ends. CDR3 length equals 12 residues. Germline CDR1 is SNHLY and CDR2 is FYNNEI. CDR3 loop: CASTRAGNTIYF. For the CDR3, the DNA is TGTGCCAGCACCAGGGCTGGAAACACCATATATTTT.

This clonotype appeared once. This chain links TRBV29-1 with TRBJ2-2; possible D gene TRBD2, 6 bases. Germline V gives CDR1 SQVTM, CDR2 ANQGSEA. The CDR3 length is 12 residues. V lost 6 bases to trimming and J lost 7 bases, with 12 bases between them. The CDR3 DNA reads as TGCAGCGTGGAGGGCGCGGGCGGGGAGCTGTTTTTT. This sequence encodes CSVEGAGGELFF.

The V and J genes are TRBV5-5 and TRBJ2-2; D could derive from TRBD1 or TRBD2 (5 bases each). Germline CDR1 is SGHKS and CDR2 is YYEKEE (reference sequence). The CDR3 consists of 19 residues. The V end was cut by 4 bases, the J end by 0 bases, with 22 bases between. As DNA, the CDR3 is TGTGCCAGCAGCCGTATCGGGGTTTCCGAGACAGCGAACACCGGGGAGCTGTTTTTT. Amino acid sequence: CASSRIGVSETANTGELFF.

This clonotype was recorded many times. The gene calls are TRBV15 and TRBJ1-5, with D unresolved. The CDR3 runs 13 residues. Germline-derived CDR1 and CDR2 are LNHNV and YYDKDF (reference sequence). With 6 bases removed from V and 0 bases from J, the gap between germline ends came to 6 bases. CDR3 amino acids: CATSYSSNQPQHF. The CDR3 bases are TGTGCCACCAGTTACAGTAGCAATCAGCCCCAGCATTTT.

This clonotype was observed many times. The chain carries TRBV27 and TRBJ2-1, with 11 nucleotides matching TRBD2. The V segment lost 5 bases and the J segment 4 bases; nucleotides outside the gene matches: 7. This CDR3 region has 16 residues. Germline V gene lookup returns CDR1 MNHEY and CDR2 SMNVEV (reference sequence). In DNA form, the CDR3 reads TGTGCCAGCAGTAGGGGGACTAGCGGAACTTACAATGAGCAGTTCTTC. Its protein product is CASSRGTSGTYNEQFF.

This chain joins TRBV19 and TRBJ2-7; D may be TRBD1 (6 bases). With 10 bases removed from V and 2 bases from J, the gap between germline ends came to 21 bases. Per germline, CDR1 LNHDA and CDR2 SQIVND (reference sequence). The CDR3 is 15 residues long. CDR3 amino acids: CATSGADDEAYEQYF. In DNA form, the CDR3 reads TGTGCCACCTCAGGGGCTGACGATGAGGCCTACGAGCAGTACTTC.

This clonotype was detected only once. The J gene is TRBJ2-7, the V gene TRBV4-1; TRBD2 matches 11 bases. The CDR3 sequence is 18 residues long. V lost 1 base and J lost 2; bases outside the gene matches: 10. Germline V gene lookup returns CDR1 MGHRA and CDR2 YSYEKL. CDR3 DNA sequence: TGCGCCAGCAGCCAAGTATGGCCTAGCGGGGGGTCGCCCTACGAGCAGTACTTC. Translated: CASSQVWPSGGSPYEQYF.

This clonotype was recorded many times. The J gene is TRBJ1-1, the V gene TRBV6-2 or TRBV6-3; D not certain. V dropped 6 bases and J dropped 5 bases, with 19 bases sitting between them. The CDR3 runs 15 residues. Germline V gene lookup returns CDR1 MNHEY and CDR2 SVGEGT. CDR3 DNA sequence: TGTGCCAGCAGAGTATTAGACATAGGAGGGACTGAAGCTTTCTTT. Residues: CASRVLDIGGTEAFF.

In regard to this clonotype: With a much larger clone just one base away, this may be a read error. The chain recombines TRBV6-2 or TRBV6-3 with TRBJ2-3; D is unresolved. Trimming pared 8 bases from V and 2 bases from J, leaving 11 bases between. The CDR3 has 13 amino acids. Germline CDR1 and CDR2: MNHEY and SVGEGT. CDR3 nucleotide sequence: TGTGCCAGCTTGGATCCAGACACAGATACGCAGTATTTT. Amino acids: CASLDPDTDTQYF.

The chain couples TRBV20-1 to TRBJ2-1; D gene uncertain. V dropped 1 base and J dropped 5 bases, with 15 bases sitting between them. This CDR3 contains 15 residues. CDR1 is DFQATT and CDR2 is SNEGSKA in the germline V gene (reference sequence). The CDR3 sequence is CSARGRLQRNNEQFF. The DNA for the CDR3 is TGCAGTGCTAGAGGGCGGCTGCAGCGTAACAATGAGCAGTTCTTC.

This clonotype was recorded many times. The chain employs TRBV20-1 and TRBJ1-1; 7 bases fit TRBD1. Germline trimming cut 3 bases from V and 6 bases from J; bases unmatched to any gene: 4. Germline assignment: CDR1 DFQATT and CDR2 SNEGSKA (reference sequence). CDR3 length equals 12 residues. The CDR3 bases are TGCAGTGCTAGTTCAGGGGGTGCTGAAGCTTTCTTT. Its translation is CSASSGGAEAFF.

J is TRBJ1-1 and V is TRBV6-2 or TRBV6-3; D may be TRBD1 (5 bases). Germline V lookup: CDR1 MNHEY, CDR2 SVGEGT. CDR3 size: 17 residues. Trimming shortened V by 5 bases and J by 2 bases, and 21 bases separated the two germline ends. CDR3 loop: CASSTQRGRGINTEAFF. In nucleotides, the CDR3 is TGTGCCAGCAGTACTCAACGGGGTCGGGGGATAAACACTGAAGCTTTCTTT.

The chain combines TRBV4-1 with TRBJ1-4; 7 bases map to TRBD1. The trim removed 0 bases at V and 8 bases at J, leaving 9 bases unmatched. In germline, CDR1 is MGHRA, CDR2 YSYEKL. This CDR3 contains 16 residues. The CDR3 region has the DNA TGCGCCAGCAGCCAAGATTGGAGACAGGGTGGAGAAAAACTGTTTTTT. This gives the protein CASSQDWRQGGEKLFF.

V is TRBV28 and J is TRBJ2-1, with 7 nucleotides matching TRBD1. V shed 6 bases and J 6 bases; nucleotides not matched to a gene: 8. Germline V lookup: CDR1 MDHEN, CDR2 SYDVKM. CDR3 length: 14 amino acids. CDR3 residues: CASRSNRGRNEQFF. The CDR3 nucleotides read TGTGCCAGCAGATCCAACAGGGGCCGCAATGAGCAGTTCTTC.